The 26 T cell receptor beta chains below all came from one sample that was sequenced in a study of Ad26.COV2.S vaccination and SARS-CoV-2 variants. TCRdb's copy holds only in-frame clones and misses some; the assay was immunoSEQ multiplex PCR. Altogether approximately 300,000 clones are present, just under 85% being singletons, with the ten largest covering under 2.5%. This sample's treatment: around 19 received Ad26.COV2.S at low or high dose, single or two shots; 5 received placebo; per-sample allocation not given. Material that was analyzed had been drawn on day 63 after the first vaccine or placebo injection. The sample here was peripheral blood, taken in a trial of Ad26.COV2.S vaccine versus placebo. The receptors stem from a person between 18 and 60 years old who received the Ad26.COV2.S COVID-19 vaccine or a placebo.

The chain employs TRBV4-2 and TRBJ2-2; a weak D match, TRBD2 (6 bases). Trimming cost V 4 bases and J 6 bases, with 18 bases left between them. CDR3 size: 16 residues. Germline CDR1 LGHNA, CDR2 YNFKEQ. DNA of the CDR3: TGTGCCAGCAGCCCGAGTGGCGGGGTCTTCGCCGGGGAGCTGTTTTTT. It specifies CASSPSGGVFAGELFF.

This clone was seen more than once but under ten times. V and J are TRBV24-1 and TRBJ1-2; D is uncertain. Trimming removed 4 bases at V and 6 bases at J, with 8 bases between. The CDR3 consists of 12 residues. CDR1 is KGHDR and CDR2 is SFDVKD in the germline V gene. The CDR3 DNA is TGTGCCACCAGTGACTTGGACGATGGCTACACCTTC. It codes for CATSDLDDGYTF.

This clone was found a few times. The V and J genes are TRBV2 and TRBJ2-5, with D unresolved. Looked up from germline, CDR1 is SNHLY and CDR2 is FYNNEI. V was trimmed by 4 bases and J by 4 bases, leaving 7 bases between them. CDR3 length equals 12 residues. The CDR3 loop is CASSGMGETQYF. The CDR3 DNA sequence: TGTGCCAGCAGTGGGATGGGAGAGACCCAGTACTTC.

V gene TRBV25-1 combines with J gene TRBJ1-5, with 7 bases fitting TRBD1. The CDR3 covers 14 residues. Germline V gives CDR1 MGHDK, CDR2 SYGVNS. With V trimmed by 2 bases and J by 6 bases, 4 bases remained unmatched. The CDR3 spells CASSETGTAQPQHF. In DNA, the CDR3 is TGTGCCAGCAGTGAAACTGGGACAGCTCAGCCCCAGCATTTT.

J is TRBJ2-3 and V is TRBV7-3; TRBD2 matches 7 bases. The CDR3 contains 16 residues. The germline gives CDR1 SGHTA, CDR2 FQGTGA. After removal of 5 bases from V and 0 bases from J, the junction contained 8 bases not matched to a gene. The DNA of the CDR3 is TGTGCCAGCAGCCCTACTCTAGCGGCAAGCACAGATACGCAGTATTTT. Encoded protein: CASSPTLAASTDTQYF.

V gene TRBV7-9 combines with J gene TRBJ2-7; 14 bases agree with TRBD2. This CDR3 has 15 amino acids. The germline V gene encodes CDR1 SEHNR and CDR2 FQNEAQ (reference sequence). J was trimmed by 4 bases and V by 5 bases; bases with no gene match: 4. Written as DNA, the CDR3 is TGTGCCAGCAGCCTCGGGACTAGCGGGGGATACGAGCAGTACTTC. This encodes CASSLGTSGGYEQYF.

The V and J genes are TRBV7-3 and TRBJ1-1; 7 bases agree with TRBD1. Trimming cost V 5 bases and J 7 bases; bases outside gene matches: 16. In germline, CDR1 is SGHTA, CDR2 FQGTGA. This CDR3 contains 16 residues. The CDR3 here is CASSTTGSGGSGEAFF. The CDR3 DNA reads as TGTGCCAGCAGCACAACCGGATCAGGGGGATCGGGTGAAGCTTTCTTT.

This sequence joins TRBV12-3 or TRBV12-4 and TRBJ2-2; tentatively, D is TRBD1 (5 bases). The CDR3 is 13 residues long. V was clipped by 2 bases and J by 5 bases, with 6 bases between them. DNA of the CDR3: TGTGCCAGCAGTTTACGACAGACCGGGGAGCTGTTTTTT. This codes for CASSLRQTGELFF.

The genes are TRBV28 and TRBJ1-5, with D possibly matching TRBD1 (6 bases). Trimming stripped 5 bases from V and 3 bases from J, with 20 bases between. This CDR3 comprises 17 residues. Germline CDR1 and CDR2: MDHEN and SYDVKM. The CDR3 DNA is TGTGCCAGCAGTGTAACAGGGTTTGGAGCCCCCAATCAGCCCCAGCATTTT. Its translation: CASSVTGFGAPNQPQHF.

The count of this clone is one. The chain recombines TRBV11-2 with TRBJ1-2; no firm D call. V was pared by 4 bases and J by 8 bases, with 20 bases between. CDR1 SGHAT and CDR2 FQNNGV come from the germline V gene. The CDR3 spans 15 residues. CDR3 region: CASSSLRAPYVGYTF. The CDR3 nucleotides are TGTGCCAGCAGCTCCTTACGCGCACCTTATGTAGGCTACACCTTC.

This chain links TRBV19 with TRBJ2-1, with D possibly TRBD2 on 8 matching bases. The CDR3 is 16 residues long. V was shortened by 7 bases and J by 4 bases, with 20 bases between the two germline ends. Germline V gene sequence: CDR1 LNHDA, CDR2 SQIVND (reference sequence). Here the CDR3 reads CASTEGASGFYNEQFF. The CDR3 region has the DNA TGTGCCAGTACCGAGGGGGCTAGCGGGTTTTACAATGAGCAGTTCTTC.

This clone was observed once. The rearrangement links TRBV3-1 (or the pseudogene TRBV3-2) to TRBJ2-7; 9 bases map to TRBD2. With 3 bases clipped from V and 3 bases from J, the junction kept 3 bases outside the gene matches. Germline V gene sequence: CDR1 LGHDT, CDR2 YNNKEL (reference sequence). The CDR3 runs 14 residues. The DNA of the CDR3 is TGTGCCAGCAGCCAGGGGCGGGGGGGCTACGAGCAGTACTTC. This translates into CASSQGRGGYEQYF.

The chain joins TRBV6-1 to TRBJ1-2, with D perhaps matching TRBD1 (5 bases). CDR1 is MNHNS, CDR2 SASEGT, per germline. The length of the CDR3 is 15 residues. V lost 1 base and J lost 6, with 15 bases in between. The CDR3 here is CASSEDGRDLDGYTF. CDR3 nucleotides: TGTGCCAGCAGTGAAGACGGCAGGGATTTGGATGGCTACACCTTC.

The V call is TRBV4-1, the J call TRBJ1-3; D is ambiguous. This CDR3 is built from 18 residues. CDR1 and CDR2 from the germline V gene are MGHRA and YSYEKL. Deletions cut 0 bases from V and 0 bases from J, with 15 bases between. The DNA for the CDR3 is TGCGCCAGCAGCCAAGATCTGGGTGGGTCGACCTCTGGAAACACCATATATTTT. Protein sequence: CASSQDLGGSTSGNTIYF.

Details on this clone: Compared with germline, one end of the junction differs, possibly owing to a read error. The V call is TRBV7-7, the J call TRBJ2-3, with TRBD2 identical over 8 bases. The length of the CDR3 is 15 residues. Germline V gene data show CDR1 as SSHAT and CDR2 as FNYEAQ (reference sequence). The CDR3 coding sequence is TGTGCTAGCAGCCCCAGCGGGGGTACTATTTATACGCAGTATTTT. This codes for CASSPSGGTIYTQYF. Complete variable domain (other parts from reference TRBV7-7 and TRBJ2-3): GAGVSQSPRYKVTKRGQDVTLRCDPISSHATLYWYQQALGQGPEFLTYFNYEAQPDKSGLPSDRFSAERPEGSISTLTIQRTEQRDSAMYRCASSPSGGTIYTQYFGPGTRLTVL.

About this clone itself: Germline and junction disagree at one end, which may indicate a read error. The gene calls are TRBV19 and TRBJ1-1, with 8 bases matching TRBD1. Germline loops: CDR1 LNHDA, CDR2 SQIVND (reference sequence). The CDR3 extends over 14 amino acids. The CDR3 loop reads CVSKLGQEDTEAFF. For the CDR3, the DNA is TGTGTCAGTAAACTGGGACAGGAGGACACTGAAGCTTTCTTT.

This chain joins TRBV6-6 and TRBJ1-3; 9 bases fit TRBD1. Germline assignment: CDR1 MNHNY and CDR2 SVGAGI (reference sequence). V lost 5 bases, J lost 0 bases, and 5 bases stayed unmatched. The CDR3 has 16 residues. The CDR3 coding sequence is TGTGCCAGCAGTCGGACAGGGGCGAGCTCTGGAAACACCATATATTTT. Translating gives CASSRTGASSGNTIYF.

The CDR3 is CASSQWGQGSSPLHF. CDR3 coding DNA: TGCGCCAGCAGCCAGTGGGGACAGGGGTCTTCACCCCTCCACTTT. The chain has TRBV4-1 and TRBJ1-6; 10 nucleotides match TRBD1. Germline CDR1 is MGHRA and CDR2 is YSYEKL. V lost 3 bases and J lost 9; bases outside the gene matches: 5. The CDR3 is 15 amino acids.

V usage is TRBV19 and J usage is TRBJ1-1; D not resolved. Trimming stripped 2 bases from V and 4 bases from J, with 14 bases between. CDR1 and CDR2 (germline): LNHDA, SQIVND (reference sequence). The CDR3 has 15 amino acids. The chain's CDR3 is CASSISGLRGTEAFF. CDR3 bases: TGTGCCAGTAGTATATCGGGCCTCCGGGGCACTGAAGCTTTCTTT.

This chain joins TRBV9 and TRBJ1-6; D is ambiguous. The ends were cut back, 8 bases at V and 7 bases at J, with 10 bases in the middle. This CDR3 is 12 amino acids long. Per germline, CDR1 SGDLS and CDR2 YYNGEE. Written as DNA, the CDR3 is TGTGCCAGTGAGAGGAGGAATTCACCCCTCCACTTT. Its protein is CASERRNSPLHF.

The J gene is TRBJ1-3, the V gene TRBV11-2, with a weak D call TRBD1 (6 bases). Germline lookup yields CDR1 SGHAT and CDR2 FQNNGV. V dropped 1 base and J dropped 4 bases, with 11 bases sitting between them. The length of the CDR3 is 15 residues. The CDR3 sequence: CASSLVGGPGNTIYF. The CDR3 DNA reads TGTGCCAGCAGCTTAGTAGGGGGACCGGGAAACACCATATATTTT.

This chain links TRBV29-1 with TRBJ1-2; D unresolved. With 4 bases removed from V and 7 bases from J, the gap between germline ends came to 13 bases. Germline V lookup: CDR1 SQVTM, CDR2 ANQGSEA. This CDR3 region has 12 residues. The CDR3, as DNA: TGCAGCGTTGTATGGGATGATGGTGGCTACACCTTC. Amino acids: CSVVWDDGGYTF.

The chain is built from TRBV5-5 and TRBJ2-1; D may be TRBD2 (6 bases). The germline V and J ends were trimmed by 2 bases and 6 bases, with 15 bases remaining between them. The CDR3 is 15 amino acids. CDR1 and CDR2 (germline): SGHKS, YYEKEE (reference sequence). Here the CDR3 reads CASSFIAALGNEQFF. The CDR3 nucleotides read TGTGCCAGCAGCTTTATAGCGGCCTTGGGCAATGAGCAGTTCTTC.

This clone was seen just once. This chain links TRBV2 with TRBJ1-1; the D is unclear. The V gene's germline CDR1 is SNHLY and CDR2 FYNNEI. Between the trimmed V and J ends, which lost 2 bases and 2 bases, there was a span of 6 bases. The CDR3 loop spans 13 amino acids. This CDR3 reads CASSEIFNTEAFF. CDR3 DNA sequence: TGTGCCAGCAGTGAAATATTTAACACTGAAGCTTTCTTT.

J is TRBJ2-7 and V is TRBV7-2; D is unclear. The CDR3 has 15 residues. CDR1 is SGHTA and CDR2 is FQGNSA in the germline V gene. Deletions cut 1 base from V and 6 bases from J, with 16 bases between. CDR3 protein: CASSLGQGRWSEQYF. The CDR3 DNA sequence: TGTGCCAGCAGCTTAGGCCAAGGAAGGTGGAGCGAGCAGTACTTC.

The rearrangement joins TRBV9 to TRBJ1-1; a possible D gene is TRBD1 (6 bases). The V gene's germline CDR1 is SGDLS and CDR2 YYNGEE. V was clipped by 4 bases and J by 6 bases, with 19 bases between them. The CDR3 has 15 amino acids. The CDR3 loop is CASSLSGGGTAEAFF. CDR3 in DNA: TGTGCCAGCAGCTTATCAGGAGGGGGAACGGCTGAAGCTTTCTTT.